These 10 T cell receptor beta chains originate from one sample sequenced in a study of blood T cell repertoires in COVID-19. Clones were read by immunoSEQ multiplex PCR, and TCRdb kept only the in-frame ones, dropping some. Among hundreds of thousands of clones listed, 70% to 85% were seen once. The material sequenced was PBMCs or T cells enriched from blood (not recorded which). These receptors were collected from an older woman who had recovered from COVID-19.

The chain joins TRBV9 to TRBJ2-7; TRBD1 matches 9 bases. The germline V gene has CDR1 SGDLS and CDR2 YYNGEE. Germline trimming cut 3 bases from V and 0 bases from J; bases unmatched to any gene: 4. This CDR3 region has 15 residues. The CDR3 DNA reads TGTGCCAGCAGCGACCCGGGACAGGGCTCCTACGAGCAGTACTTC. It translates to CASSDPGQGSYEQYF.

The rearrangement uses TRBV7-9 and TRBJ2-1, with D unresolved. There are 14 residues in the CDR3. V dropped 3 bases and J dropped 1 base, with 7 bases sitting between them. Germline V gene data show CDR1 as SEHNR and CDR2 as FQNEAQ (reference sequence). CDR3 sequence reads: CASSFGGSYNEQFF. The CDR3 region has the DNA TGTGCCAGCAGCTTCGGCGGTTCCTACAATGAGCAGTTCTTC.

This clone was counted once. The DNA of the CDR3 is TGTGCCAGCAGCTGGGGCACAGGGGGAGAGACCCAGTACTTC. Translation gives CASSWGTGGETQYF. The chain combines TRBV5-5 with TRBJ2-5, with 8 nucleotides matching TRBD1. CDR1 SGHKS and CDR2 YYEKEE come from the germline V gene (reference sequence). The trim removed 3 bases at V and 4 bases at J, leaving 5 bases unmatched. This CDR3 contains 14 residues.

This sequence joins TRBV27 and TRBJ2-1, with D possibly TRBD1 on 8 matching bases. The CDR3 extends over 15 amino acids. Trimming stripped 5 bases from V and 1 base from J, with 12 bases between. The germline V gene encodes CDR1 MNHEY and CDR2 SMNVEV (reference sequence). CDR3 region: CASSLQGGSYNEQFF. The CDR3, as DNA: TGTGCCAGCAGTCTACAGGGGGGGTCCTACAATGAGCAGTTCTTC.

This chain joins TRBV7-8 and TRBJ2-7; maybe TRBD1 (5 bases). In germline, CDR1 is SGHVS, CDR2 FQNEAQ. V gave up 1 base and J gave up 10 bases, with 14 bases separating them. The CDR3 covers 13 residues. CDR3 residues: CASSLEAGFSQYF. The CDR3 DNA reads TGTGCCAGCAGCTTAGAAGCAGGGTTCTCACAGTACTTC.

This chain uses TRBV18 with TRBJ2-7; TRBD2 matches at 9 bases. Germline V gene lookup returns CDR1 KGHSH and CDR2 LQKENI. The trim removed 3 bases at V and 7 bases at J, leaving 10 bases unmatched. The CDR3 extends over 15 amino acids. CDR3 bases: TGTGCCAGCTCACCGAGGGGACTAGCTTTCGAGGAGCAGTACTTC. Translating it yields CASSPRGLAFEEQYF.

V and J are TRBV7-9 and TRBJ1-5; 8 bases are a match to TRBD1. V lost 1 base to trimming and J lost 4 bases; unmatched junction nucleotides: 6. CDR3 size: 16 residues. Germline loops: CDR1 SEHNR, CDR2 FQNEAQ (reference sequence). The CDR3 spells CASSLVTGGVNQPQHF. CDR3 DNA: TGTGCCAGCAGCTTAGTTACAGGGGGAGTAAATCAGCCCCAGCATTTT.

The chain combines TRBV5-4 with TRBJ2-1, with D hard to call. V was cut by 5 bases and J by 8 bases, with 14 bases left in between. The germline gives CDR1 SGHNT, CDR2 YYREEE (reference sequence). This CDR3 spans 13 amino acids. The CDR3 nucleotides read TGTGCCAGCAGAAAAGAACGCGAATATGAGCAGTTCTTC. As protein: CASRKEREYEQFF.

The V and J genes are TRBV6-6 and TRBJ1-6, with TRBD1 as a possible D gene (6 bases). Germline V gene data show CDR1 as MNHNY and CDR2 as SVGAGI (reference sequence). CDR3 length: 14 residues. Trimming stripped 4 bases from V and 4 bases from J, with 8 bases between. The CDR3 region has the DNA TGTGCCAGCAGTTCGGGACAATATAATTCACCCCTCCACTTT. This gives the protein CASSSGQYNSPLHF.

This chain links TRBV2 with TRBJ2-3; 9 nucleotides line up with TRBD2. The CDR3 is 15 residues long. Trimming at V came to 6 bases and at J to 4 bases, leaving 8 bases not matched to a gene. Germline lookup yields CDR1 SNHLY and CDR2 FYNNEI. The CDR3 DNA reads TGTGCCAGCAGCGCGACTAGCGGTCCCTCAGATACGCAGTATTTT. Its translation is CASSATSGPSDTQYF.